Shown below are 3 T cell receptor beta chains from a single sample sequenced in a study of shared clonotypes between healthy human individuals (TCRdb year 2020). The method was the immunoSEQ multiplex PCR assay. The source is immuneACCESS, and TCRdb retained only in-frame sequences with V and J called. Part of the clones is not carried over; for the studies checked, unresolved V genes explain less than half of this, and the remainder is unexplained. Recorded for this sample are approximately 500,000 clones; 90% to 96% of them occurred a single time. Jointly, the top ten make up 0.055% to 0.075% of the sample. The sequenced material came from naive CD4+ T cells sorted from blood. In light of the paper, this sample's cell subset or site label describes: CD45RA+ positively selected. Every receptor here comes from a woman aged 25-40 years in good health.

A single count supports this clone. The chain employs TRBV4-2 and TRBJ2-7; D gene unclear. Germline V gene sequence: CDR1 LGHNA, CDR2 YNFKEQ. The ends were cut back, 3 bases at V and 2 bases at J, with 11 bases in the middle. The CDR3 contains 14 residues. The CDR3 loop is CASSQEARTYEQYF. In nucleotides, the CDR3 is TGTGCCAGCAGCCAGGAAGCGCGAACCTACGAGCAGTACTTC.

This chain uses TRBV4-2 with TRBJ2-1; 11 positions match TRBD2. CDR3 length: 16 residues. Per germline, CDR1 LGHNA and CDR2 YNFKEQ. V gave up 3 bases and J gave up 7 bases; unmatched junction bases: 8. The CDR3 DNA reads as TGTGCCAGCAGCCATATACTAGCGGGAGATTTAAATGAGCAGTTCTTC. This gives the protein CASSHILAGDLNEQFF.

V gene TRBV5-1 combines with J gene TRBJ2-5; 7 nucleotides align to TRBD2. V lost 2 bases, J lost 0 bases, and 10 bases stayed unmatched. CDR3 length equals 17 residues. Germline V gene data show CDR1 as SGHRS and CDR2 as YFSETQ. The CDR3 is CASSFADSGKYQETQYF. CDR3 DNA: TGCGCCAGCAGCTTTGCTGACAGCGGGAAGTACCAAGAGACCCAGTACTTC.